Presented here are 32 T cell receptor beta chains from one specimen sequenced in a study of OX40 agonist ivuxolimab in advanced cancers. Library prep was done by the immunoSEQ multiplex PCR assay. TCRdb limited this immuneACCESS table to in-frame rearrangements with V and J called. A share of clones is missing; checked studies link under half to unresolved V genes, and the rest is unexplained. The sample yields some 97,000 clones; over 75% were counted once. Around 0.16% of the sample is held by the ten biggest clonotypes. The sequenced sample was CD4+ or CD8+ T cells sorted from blood, obtained in a trial of the OX40 agonist ivuxolimab. The receptors were sampled from an adult with an advanced solid tumor such as melanoma, head and neck, liver or kidney cancer.

This clone was picked up one time. The chain couples TRBV28 to TRBJ2-1; D call uncertain. Trimming stripped 4 bases from V and 6 bases from J, with 10 bases between. This CDR3 has 13 residues. Per the germline V gene, CDR1 is MDHEN and CDR2 is SYDVKM. In DNA, the CDR3 is TGTGCCAGCAGTTCCCACGTTGGCAATGAGCAGTTCTTC. Translation: CASSSHVGNEQFF.

Written as DNA, the CDR3 is TGTGCCAGCAGTGAGCTAGCGACCGCCCGCGGCAATGAGCAGTTCTTC. Its translation: CASSELATARGNEQFF. The chain couples TRBV27 to TRBJ2-1; TRBD2 is a possible D gene (6 bases). V gave up 5 bases and J gave up 6 bases, with 20 bases separating them. In germline, CDR1 is MNHEY, CDR2 SMNVEV (reference sequence). This CDR3 comprises 16 residues.

This chain joins TRBV29-1 and TRBJ1-2; D is unresolved. Germline V gene data show CDR1 as SQVTM and CDR2 as ANQGSEA. This CDR3 region has 13 residues. CDR3 sequence: CSAQLYGGSGYTF. CDR3 DNA: TGCAGTGCCCAACTCTACGGCGGTTCTGGCTACACCTTC.

CDR3 DNA: TGTGCCAGCAGCCGATCAGGGGCAACTAATGAAAAACTGTTTTTT. Amino acid sequence: CASSRSGATNEKLFF. The chain uses TRBV7-2 and TRBJ1-4; D is possibly TRBD1 (6 bases). This CDR3 contains 15 residues. V was clipped by 5 bases and J by 0 bases, with 10 bases between them. Germline CDR1 is SGHTA and CDR2 is FQGNSA. Supplemented by reference TRBV7-2 and TRBJ1-4, the full variable domain reads GAGVSQSPSNKVTEKGKDVELRCDPISGHTALYWYRQSLGQGLEFLIYFQGNSAPDKSGLPSDRFSAERTGGSVSTLTIQRTQQEDSAVYLCASSRSGATNEKLFFGSGTQLSVL.

The V and J genes are TRBV27 and TRBJ1-1; 7 positions agree with TRBD1. The junction had 7 bases not matched to a gene; V was cut back by 4 bases and J by 5 bases. This CDR3 has 14 residues. Germline V gene sequence: CDR1 MNHEY, CDR2 SMNVEV (reference sequence). DNA of the CDR3: TGTGCCAGCAGTTCCGCCAAGGGGGCAACTGAAGCTTTCTTT. Protein: CASSSAKGATEAFF.

As regards this clone: A junction boundary mismatches the germline segment, possibly from a read error. CDR3 bases: TGTGCCAGTAGTATGATACTAGCGAACCCCGGGGAGCTGTTTTTT. As protein: CASSMILANPGELFF. The chain has TRBV19 and TRBJ2-2, with 7 bases that match TRBD2. The germline gives CDR1 LNHDA, CDR2 SQIVND (reference sequence). This CDR3 is 15 amino acids long.

As to this clone: An end of the junction does not agree with germline; a read error may underlie this. CDR3 bases: TGTGCCAGCAGTTCCCACCCCTTCGCGGGGGCCGCCTTATTC. Encoded protein: CASSSHPFAGAALF. The chain uses TRBV28 and TRBJ1-2; possibly TRBD1 for D (6 bases). In germline, CDR1 is MDHEN, CDR2 SYDVKM. This CDR3 has 14 amino acids.

CDR3 sequence (DNA): TGTGCCAGCAGCTTAGTGGGGGGGCTTGACGCAGATACGCAGTATTTT. Translation: CASSLVGGLDADTQYF. The chain uses TRBV11-3 and TRBJ2-3; TRBD2 might be the D (7 bases). Germline-derived CDR1 and CDR2 are SGHNT and YENEEA. The CDR3 extends over 16 amino acids. V was cut by 1 base and J by 4 bases, with 15 bases left in between.

This clone was seen a handful of times. This chain joins TRBV6-6 and TRBJ2-7; 7 bases map to TRBD2. The CDR3 loop spans 14 amino acids. Losses at the gene ends were 6 bases for V and 3 bases for J; bases not matched to a gene: 8. CDR1 and CDR2 from the germline V gene are MNHNY and SVGAGI (reference sequence). The CDR3 sequence is CASRGEASGYEQYF. In DNA, the CDR3 is TGTGCCAGCAGAGGAGAGGCTAGCGGCTACGAGCAGTACTTC.

This rearrangement joins TRBV5-4 to TRBJ2-2; 13 bases agree with TRBD2. CDR1 and CDR2 (germline): SGHNT, YYREEE (reference sequence). The CDR3 length is 16 residues. J gave up 7 bases and V 2 bases, and 5 bases lay outside the gene matches. The chain's CDR3 is CASSLPGLAGIGELFF. DNA of the CDR3: TGTGCCAGCAGCTTACCGGGACTAGCGGGAATCGGGGAGCTGTTTTTT. The full variable domain, with the rest looked up from reference TRBV5-4 and TRBJ2-2, is ETGVTQSPTHLIKTRGQQVTLRCSSQSGHNTVSWYQQALGQGPQFIFQYYREEENGRGNFPPRFSGLQFPNYSSELNVNALELDDSALYLCASSLPGLAGIGELFFGEGSRLTVL.

This sequence joins TRBV29-1 and TRBJ2-2; TRBD1 is a possible D gene (5 bases). Germline CDR1 reads SQVTM; CDR2 reads ANQGSEA. V lost 0 bases and J lost 5, with 13 bases in between. The CDR3 is 15 residues long. CDR3 coding DNA: TGCAGCGTTGAAGATCTTAAGGGGCAGACCGGGGAGCTGTTTTTT. It codes for CSVEDLKGQTGELFF.

The chain links TRBV4-1 to TRBJ1-3, with TRBD1 matching 12 bases. The V segment lost 5 bases and the J segment 5 bases; nucleotides outside the gene matches: 7. Germline V CDR1 and CDR2: MGHRA, YSYEKL. CDR3 length equals 16 residues. This CDR3 is CASSDRGQGARNTIYF. DNA of the CDR3: TGCGCCAGCAGCGACCGGGGACAGGGGGCCCGAAACACCATATATTTT.

The chain recombines TRBV27 with TRBJ1-4, with TRBD1 as a possible D gene (5 bases). V lost 3 bases and J 7 bases, leaving 18 bases between the germline ends. The CDR3 extends over 16 amino acids. Germline CDR1 and CDR2: MNHEY and SMNVEV (reference sequence). This CDR3 reads CASSFWRDGRSEKLFF. Here the CDR3 DNA reads TGTGCCAGCAGTTTTTGGAGGGACGGCCGGAGTGAAAAACTGTTTTTT.

The V call is TRBV7-3, the J call TRBJ1-2, with D maybe TRBD1 (6 bases). CDR1 is SGHTA, CDR2 FQGTGA, per germline. The CDR3 is made up of 14 amino acids. V lost 5 bases and J 6 bases, leaving 16 bases between the germline ends. The CDR3 DNA reads TGTGCCAGCAGCACGAGGTCAGGGGTCGATGGCTACACCTTC. This sequence encodes CASSTRSGVDGYTF. The full variable domain, completed using reference TRBV7-3 and TRBJ1-2, is GAGVSQTPSNKVTEKGKYVELRCDPISGHTALYWYRQSLGQGPEFLIYFQGTGAADDSGLPNDRFFAVRPEGSVSTLKIQRTERGDSAVYLCASSTRSGVDGYTFGSGTRLTVV.

This chain connects TRBV29-1 to TRBJ1-1; D may be TRBD1 (6 bases). CDR1 and CDR2 (germline): SQVTM, ANQGSEA. V lost 3 bases and J 9 bases, leaving 20 bases between the germline ends. This CDR3 comprises 14 residues. CDR3 DNA: TGCAGCGTTGAGTTACGGACAGCCCGAGGGAAAGCTTTCTTT. It encodes CSVELRTARGKAFF.

The chain joins TRBV27 to TRBJ1-4, with TRBD1 identical over 9 bases. There are 15 residues in the CDR3. Per the germline V gene, CDR1 is MNHEY and CDR2 is SMNVEV (reference sequence). With 5 bases clipped from V and 5 bases from J, the junction kept 6 bases outside the gene matches. CDR3 nucleotide sequence: TGTGCCAGCAGTCCCACAGGGGGCGCGAATGAAAAACTGTTTTTT. The encoded protein is CASSPTGGANEKLFF.

The genes are TRBV5-1 and TRBJ2-3, with 13 bases fitting TRBD2. Unmatched junction bases numbered 4, after V lost 0 bases and J lost 3 bases. There are 17 residues in the CDR3. From germline, CDR1 is SGHRS and CDR2 YFSETQ. DNA of the CDR3: TGCGCCAGCAGCTTGGGGGGACTAGCGGGAAGAACAGATACGCAGTATTTT. Residues: CASSLGGLAGRTDTQYF.

CDR3 sequence: CASSIKGLQGVSSEAFF. The CDR3 DNA reads TGTGCCAGTAGTATAAAGGGTCTACAGGGGGTATCTTCTGAAGCTTTCTTT. V usage is TRBV19 and J usage is TRBJ1-1; 8 bases are shared with TRBD1. V shed 2 bases and J 6 bases; nucleotides not matched to a gene: 14. Per germline, CDR1 LNHDA and CDR2 SQIVND (reference sequence). This CDR3 is built from 17 residues.

The chain joins TRBV5-6 to TRBJ2-3, with D possibly TRBD2 on 5 matching bases. The CDR3 sequence is 15 residues long. V was cut by 0 bases and J by 5 bases, with 13 bases left in between. Per the germline V gene, CDR1 is SGHDT and CDR2 is YYEEEE. CDR3: CASSLGQTEGDTQYF. The CDR3 nucleotides read TGTGCCAGCAGCTTGGGGCAAACCGAGGGAGATACGCAGTATTTT.

V gene TRBV9 combines with J gene TRBJ2-3, with 9 bases that match TRBD2. The CDR3 sequence is 16 residues long. Trimming took 0 bases from V and 4 from J; bases not matched to a gene: 6. Germline CDR1 reads SGDLS; CDR2 reads YYNGEE. The CDR3 coding sequence is TGTGCCAGCAGCGTAGGGGCTAGCGGGAATGCAGATACGCAGTATTTT. Translation: CASSVGASGNADTQYF. The full variable domain, completed using reference TRBV9 and TRBJ2-3, is DSGVTQTPKHLITATGQRVTLRCSPRSGDLSVYWYQQSLDQGLQFLIQYYNGEERAKGNILERFSAQQFPDLHSELNLSSLELGDSALYFCASSVGASGNADTQYFGPGTRLTVL.

J is TRBJ1-1 and V is TRBV11-2; the D gene is possibly TRBD1 (5 bases). This CDR3 contains 13 residues. In germline, CDR1 is SGHAT, CDR2 FQNNGV. Trimming pared 2 bases from V and 8 bases from J, leaving 12 bases between. DNA of the CDR3: TGTGCCAGCAGCTTAAGAGGGGATCCCGAAGCTTTCTTT. This codes for CASSLRGDPEAFF.

The J gene is TRBJ2-5, the V gene TRBV5-1; D is unresolved. This CDR3 spans 14 amino acids. V was clipped by 0 bases and J by 2 bases, with 8 bases between them. Germline CDR1 reads SGHRS; CDR2 reads YFSETQ. Here the CDR3 DNA reads TGCGCCAGCAGCTTGGGACCCGAACAAGAGACCCAGTACTTC. Translating gives CASSLGPEQETQYF.

This clone has only one observation. The chain combines TRBV6-1 with TRBJ2-7; D perhaps matches TRBD1 (6 bases). The CDR3 has 13 residues. V was cut by 6 bases and J by 2 bases, with 11 bases left in between. Germline CDR1 reads MNHNS; CDR2 reads SASEGT. Here the CDR3 reads CASRETGPYEQYF. CDR3 bases: TGTGCCAGCAGAGAGACAGGACCCTACGAGCAGTACTTC.

V usage is TRBV19 and J usage is TRBJ2-5, with 8 bases aligning to TRBD2. V was clipped by 7 bases and J by 5 bases; unmatched bases: 9. This CDR3 is 14 amino acids long. The germline V gene has CDR1 LNHDA and CDR2 SQIVND (reference sequence). The CDR3 protein is CASTQGLDDETQYF. The CDR3 region has the DNA TGTGCCAGTACCCAGGGACTAGACGACGAGACCCAGTACTTC.

This chain joins TRBV5-1 and TRBJ2-2; no clear D. CDR3 length equals 15 residues. Germline CDR1 is SGHRS and CDR2 is YFSETQ. The V end was cut by 1 base, the J end by 2 bases, with 9 bases between. The chain's CDR3 is CASSLSSGNTGELFF. The DNA for the CDR3 is TGCGCCAGCAGCTTGTCCTCAGGAAACACCGGGGAGCTGTTTTTT.

This chain links TRBV7-3 with TRBJ2-5, with D possibly matching TRBD1 (5 bases). Germline loops: CDR1 SGHTA, CDR2 FQGTGA. There are 15 residues in the CDR3. Trimming cost V 5 bases and J 5 bases, with 18 bases left between them. CDR3 in DNA: TGTGCCAGCAGCACTTCCAGCAGGGTTGGTGAGACCCAGTACTTC. It codes for CASSTSSRVGETQYF.

This clone has a handful of counts. The gene calls are TRBV28 and TRBJ1-5; D gene uncertain. The V end was cut by 8 bases, the J end by 6 bases, with 11 bases between. The length of the CDR3 is 12 residues. CDR1 MDHEN and CDR2 SYDVKM come from the germline V gene. CDR3 sequence (DNA): TGTGCCAGCCGAGGTTTCCGTCAGCCCCAGCATTTT. This sequence encodes CASRGFRQPQHF.

The chain links TRBV4-1 to TRBJ1-1; 12 nucleotides line up with TRBD1. The CDR3 is 18 residues long. The V and J ends lost 1 base and 2 bases, in that order; junction bases with no gene match: 8. Germline-derived CDR1 and CDR2 are MGHRA and YSYEKL. CDR3: CASSQAGTGGAGNTEAFF. CDR3 nucleotides: TGCGCCAGCAGCCAAGCCGGGACAGGGGGCGCCGGCAACACTGAAGCTTTCTTT.

This chain's CDR3 is CASSLDRLNTEAFF. The CDR3 bases are TGTGCCAGCAGCTTAGACAGGTTGAACACTGAAGCTTTCTTT. The rearrangement uses TRBV11-1 and TRBJ1-1; a possible D gene is TRBD1 (5 bases). The CDR3 loop spans 14 amino acids. Germline V gene lookup returns CDR1 SGHAT and CDR2 FQDESV (reference sequence). Deletions cut 1 base from V and 0 bases from J, with 6 bases between.

The chain couples TRBV28 to TRBJ2-7; tentatively, D is TRBD2 (7 bases). Germline assignment: CDR1 MDHEN and CDR2 SYDVKM. This CDR3 comprises 13 residues. Trimming pared 10 bases from V and 9 bases from J, leaving 22 bases between. The CDR3 bases are TGTGCCACCGCTAGGGGGGGGCTAGGGGGGCAGTACTTC. Its translation: CATARGGLGGQYF.

This clone was seen a handful of times. The CDR3 region has the DNA TGTGCCAGCACGACTAGCGGGCGCTCCTACGAGCAGTACTTC. It yields the protein CASTTSGRSYEQYF. The chain joins TRBV5-4 to TRBJ2-7, with TRBD2 identical over 10 bases. Germline CDR1 is SGHNT and CDR2 is YYREEE (reference sequence). V was clipped by 6 bases and J by 0 bases; unmatched bases: 3. The CDR3 has 14 residues.

The chain combines TRBV7-8 with TRBJ2-7, with D possibly being TRBD2 (5 bases). CDR1 and CDR2 (germline): SGHVS, FQNEAQ. The CDR3 contains 13 residues. V lost 4 bases to trimming and J lost 4 bases, with 11 bases between them. The DNA of the CDR3 is TGTGCCAGCAGCTACCTAACGGGATACGAGCAGTACTTC. Translating gives CASSYLTGYEQYF.